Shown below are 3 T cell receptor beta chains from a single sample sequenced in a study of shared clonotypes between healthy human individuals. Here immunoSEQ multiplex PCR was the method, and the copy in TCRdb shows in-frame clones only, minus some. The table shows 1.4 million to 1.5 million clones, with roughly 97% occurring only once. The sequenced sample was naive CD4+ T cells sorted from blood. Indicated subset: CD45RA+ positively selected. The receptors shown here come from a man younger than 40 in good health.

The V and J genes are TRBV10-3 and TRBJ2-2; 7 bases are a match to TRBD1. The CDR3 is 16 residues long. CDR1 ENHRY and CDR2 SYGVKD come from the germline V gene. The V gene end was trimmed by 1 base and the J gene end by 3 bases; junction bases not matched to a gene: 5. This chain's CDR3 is CAISELGGQHTGELFF. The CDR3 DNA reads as TGTGCCATCAGTGAGTTAGGGGGACAGCACACCGGGGAGCTGTTTTTT.

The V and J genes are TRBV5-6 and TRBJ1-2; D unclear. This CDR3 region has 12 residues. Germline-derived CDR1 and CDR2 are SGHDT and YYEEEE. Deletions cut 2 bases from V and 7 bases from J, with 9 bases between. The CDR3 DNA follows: TGTGCCAGCAGCTTCCGACAAATTGGCTACACCTTC. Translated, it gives CASSFRQIGYTF. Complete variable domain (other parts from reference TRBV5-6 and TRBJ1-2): DAGVTQSPTHLIKTRGQQVTLRCSPKSGHDTVSWYQQALGQGPQFIFQYYEEEERQRGNFPDRFSGHQFPNYSSELNVNALLLGDSALYLCASSFRQIGYTFGSGTRLTVV.

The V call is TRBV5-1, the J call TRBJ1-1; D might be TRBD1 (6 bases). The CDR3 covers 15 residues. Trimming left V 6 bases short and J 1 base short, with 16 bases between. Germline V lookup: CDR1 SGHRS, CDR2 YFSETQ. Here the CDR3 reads CASTLATGTNTEAFF. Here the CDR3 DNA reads TGCGCCAGCACCCTTGCAACAGGGACGAACACTGAAGCTTTCTTT.